These T cell receptor beta chains were read from a single sample in a study of T cell repertoires in cytomegalovirus infection. TCRdb re-called the reads with MiXCR, one entry per CDR3 protein. This table has about 400,000 distinct CDR3 sequences, approximately 30% appearing once. For these receptors, no antigen is known. Sequenced material: cultured PBMCs, taken from culture after CMV antigen stimulation. The origin of the receptors is a human donor in good health (CMV status not recorded). Some clones in this sample may be carry-over from other donors' samples. CDR3s include the opening cysteine and the closing phenylalanine or tryptophan. Clone sizes are given selectively: once, few, many, or a class where the clone is expanded.

clone_size,v_call,cdr3_aa
many,TRBV6-1,CATRQYNSPLHF
many,TRBV7-2,CASKGGGPGYEQYF
.,TRBV6-6,CASSIPLRPGQLIADTQYF
.,TRBV6-2/TRBV6-3,CASSYRRTGQLQNEQFF
.,TRBV12-3/TRBV12-4,CASTYGQARSYNEQFF
.,TRBV5-4,CASSFDSSGANVLTF
.,TRBV27,CASRRSSRELKYEQYF
.,TRBV6-2/TRBV6-3,CASNSGVSGQPQHF
.,TRBV12-3/TRBV12-4,CASTNHLGETQYF
few,TRBV15,CATSRGIGAEAFF
many,TRBV4-3,CASSQDLTTSGSRGELFF
.,TRBV19,CASSIGGGTGELFF
.,TRBV7-2,CASSRTRVGADTQYF
.,TRBV7-9,CASGRVGPEETQYF
few,TRBV24-1,CATSDSDETGYGYTF